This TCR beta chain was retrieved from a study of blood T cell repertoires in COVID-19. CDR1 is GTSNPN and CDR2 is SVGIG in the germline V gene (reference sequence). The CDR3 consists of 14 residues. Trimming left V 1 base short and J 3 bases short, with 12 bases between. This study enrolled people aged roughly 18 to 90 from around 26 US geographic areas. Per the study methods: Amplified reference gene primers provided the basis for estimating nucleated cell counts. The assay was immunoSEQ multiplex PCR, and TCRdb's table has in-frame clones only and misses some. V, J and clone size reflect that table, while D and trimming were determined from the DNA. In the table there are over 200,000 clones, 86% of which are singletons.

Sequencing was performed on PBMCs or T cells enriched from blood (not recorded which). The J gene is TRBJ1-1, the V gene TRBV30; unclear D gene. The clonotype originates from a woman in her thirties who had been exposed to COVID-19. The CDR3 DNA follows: TGTGCCTGGAGTGATGGGCAGGCCTACACTGAAGCTTTCTTT. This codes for CAWSDGQAYTEAFF.